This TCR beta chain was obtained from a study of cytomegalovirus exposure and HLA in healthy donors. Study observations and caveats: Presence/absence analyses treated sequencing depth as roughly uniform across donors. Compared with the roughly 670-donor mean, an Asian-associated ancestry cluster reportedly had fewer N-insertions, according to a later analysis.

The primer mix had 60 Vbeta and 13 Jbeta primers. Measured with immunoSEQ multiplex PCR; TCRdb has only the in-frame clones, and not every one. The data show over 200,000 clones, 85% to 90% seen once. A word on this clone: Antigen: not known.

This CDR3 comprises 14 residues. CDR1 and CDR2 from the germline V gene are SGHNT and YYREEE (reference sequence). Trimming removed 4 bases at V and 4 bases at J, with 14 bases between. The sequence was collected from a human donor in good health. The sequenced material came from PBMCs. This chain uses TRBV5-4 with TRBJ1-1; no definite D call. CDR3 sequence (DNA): TGTGCCAGCAGCCTCAGGAACGTTGGCACTGAAGCTTTCTTT. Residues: CASSLRNVGTEAFF.